Detailed here is one T cell receptor (beta chain). The method was immunoSEQ multiplex PCR; TCRdb's version includes in-frame clones alone and lacks a portion of them. The repertoire has 97,000 or so clones, 90% to 95% of them found once; the top ten carry 2% to 3%. These data belong to a study of control samples from healthy donors and cancer patients. The source is a woman younger than 30 in good health. The source material was blood.

The CDR3, as DNA: TGTGCCAGCAGCCACAGGGGGCGCGTTACTGAAGCTTTCTTT. This translates into CASSHRGRVTEAFF. The chain uses TRBV14 and TRBJ1-1; TRBD1 aligns across 8 bases. The CDR3 totals 14 residues. Trimming cost V 3 bases and J 5 bases; bases outside gene matches: 5. From germline, CDR1 is SGHDN and CDR2 FVKESK.